Listed below are T cell receptor beta chains from one sample, sequenced in a study of CD8+ T cells in alopecia areata. TCRdb keeps only in-frame clones here, not all; method: immunoSEQ multiplex PCR. In the table there are about 120,000 clones, about 59% of which are singletons. The source material was CD8+ T cells sorted from blood, sampled at week 24, from a patient treated with tofacitinib. Source of these receptors: a human donor with alopecia areata. CDR3s include the opening cysteine and the closing phenylalanine or tryptophan. A D gene is named only where the DNA matches it firmly. Clone size is shown for a subset of rows, as once, few, many or a class of expanded clone.

v_call	clone_size	d_call	j_call	cdr3_nt	cdr3_aa
TRBV11-2	.	TRBD1	TRBJ1-2	TGTGCCAGCAGCTTAATGGCAGGGGGAGGTGGAAACTATGGCTACACCTTC	CASSLMAGGGGNYGYTF
TRBV4-3	.	TRBD1	TRBJ1-1	TGCGCCAGCAGCCAAAGGATCCATCTGGACAGGGAGTCCATGAACACTGAAGCTTTCTTT	CASSQRIHLDRESMNTEAFF
TRBV13	.	.	TRBJ2-4	TGTGCCAGCAGCTTAGTGCGGCAGGGGCTAGCCAAAAACATTCAGTACTTC	CASSLVRQGLAKNIQYF
TRBV13	.	.	TRBJ2-1	TGTGCCAGCAGCTTAGCCGGGGGACTCGGTGAGCAGTTCTTC	CASSLAGGLGEQFF
TRBV6-1	few	TRBD2	TRBJ2-7	TGTGCCAGCAGTGAACTAGCGGGGGCTCCCTACGAGCAGTACTTC	CASSELAGAPYEQYF
TRBV7-2	.	.	TRBJ1-2	TGTGCCAGCAGCTTAAGGAGTAACTTAGCGGCTGGCTACACCTTC	CASSLRSNLAAGYTF
TRBV9	.	.	TRBJ1-1	TGTGCCAGCAGTGCCTCAACAGAAGGGAGGGACGCTGAAGCTTTCTTT	CASSASTEGRDAEAFF
TRBV19	.	.	TRBJ2-7	TGTGCCAGTAGTCTTCGCGGTGAGACCTACGAGCAGTACTTC	CASSLRGETYEQYF
TRBV5-5	few	.	TRBJ1-2	TGTGCCAGCAGCCCACCGACAGTGAACTATGGCTACACCTTC	CASSPPTVNYGYTF
TRBV23-1	.	.	TRBJ2-7	TGCGCCAGCAGTCAATCGCCCCTCGTCGACTACGAGCAGTACTTC	CASSQSPLVDYEQYF
TRBV29-1	.	.	TRBJ1-2	TGCAGCGTTGAATATGCAGATGACAGGCGTTATGGCTACACCTTC	CSVEYADDRRYGYTF
TRBV9	.	.	TRBJ2-5	TGTGCCAGCAGCGTCGCAGGGCGCCAAGAGACCCAGTACTTC	CASSVAGRQETQYF
TRBV18	.	.	TRBJ2-7	TGTGCCAGCTCAGAGACAGGATCCCCTTCCTACGAGCAGTACTTC	CASSETGSPSYEQYF
TRBV30	few	.	TRBJ2-7	TGTGCCTGGAGTACAAAGTTTCGTGCCTACGAGCAGTACTTC	CAWSTKFRAYEQYF
TRBV5-6	.	.	TRBJ1-2	TGTGCCAGCACCCAAGACAGAGACATCTATGGCTACACCTTC	CASTQDRDIYGYTF
TRBV6-4	many	TRBD2	TRBJ2-2	TGTGCCAGCAGTGACTCAGCGGGGGCCGGGGAGCTGTTTTTT	CASSDSAGAGELFF
TRBV5-6	.	.	TRBJ2-1	TGTGCCAGCAGCTTGGGGAGGTCCTACAATGAGCAGTTCTTC	CASSLGRSYNEQFF
TRBV11-2	.	.	TRBJ1-1	TGTGCCAGCAGCTTAGGGATAGAAGCTTTCTTT	CASSLGIEAFF
TRBV6-5	.	.	TRBJ2-3	TGTGCCAGCGGTGGCGGGCATTATAAGGCAGATACGCAGTATTTT	CASGGGHYKADTQYF
TRBV5-4	.	TRBD2	TRBJ2-5	TGTGCCAGCAGCGGGGGGGACCAAGAGACCCAGTACTTC	CASSGGDQETQYF
TRBV2	.	.	TRBJ1-1	TGTGCCAGCAGGAATCCCTGGTACACTGAAGCTTTCTTT	CASRNPWYTEAFF
TRBV6-5	.	.	TRBJ1-2	TGTGCCAGCGGTCAGGACTATGGCTACACCTTC	CASGQDYGYTF
TRBV19	.	TRBD1	TRBJ1-2	TGTGCCAGTAGTAGGGGACAGGGGGCAGACGGCTACACCTTC	CASSRGQGADGYTF
TRBV7-8	.	TRBD2	TRBJ2-7	TGTGCCAGCAGCTCGCGACTAGCGGGGGGACCGAGGGACGAGCAGTACTTC	CASSSRLAGGPRDEQYF
TRBV13	.	.	TRBJ1-5	TGTGCCAGCAGCTTCCGGGGTAGCAATCAGCCCCAGCATTTT	CASSFRGSNQPQHF
TRBV13	.	.	TRBJ2-5	TGTGCCAGCAGCCCCATCGGGGAGGCCCAGTACTTC	CASSPIGEAQYF
TRBV5-1	few	.	TRBJ1-2	TGCGCCAGCAGCTTGGTGACAGCGCGCGGTGGCTACACCTTC	CASSLVTARGGYTF
TRBV5-4	.	TRBD2	TRBJ2-1	TGTGCCAGCAGCCCTCGACTAGCGGGGGGCAAGTACAATGAGCAGTTCTTC	CASSPRLAGGKYNEQFF
TRBV30	.	.	TRBJ2-7	TGTGCCTGGAGTGCCGGGACATACTACGAGCAGTACTTC	CAWSAGTYYEQYF
TRBV30	.	.	TRBJ2-5	TGTGCCTGGAGTGTACCACGACAAGAGACCCAGTACTTC	CAWSVPRQETQYF
TRBV5-1	.	.	TRBJ2-2	TGCGCCAGCTCGGGAGACACCGGGGAGCTGTTTTTT	CASSGDTGELFF
TRBV5-4	.	.	TRBJ2-1	TGTGCCAGCAGCTTCCATATAGGCACTGAGCAGTTCTTC	CASSFHIGTEQFF
TRBV7-8	.	TRBD1	TRBJ1-1	TGTGCCAGCAGCCCTGGGACAGGGGCTGCCACTGAAGCTTTCTTT	CASSPGTGAATEAFF
TRBV9	few	.	TRBJ1-2	TGTGCCAGCTACGGGGGCCGTAACTATGGCTACACCTTC	CASYGGRNYGYTF
TRBV29-1	few	.	TRBJ1-2	TGCAGCGTTCTGCCGAACAGGGTGGGGTATGGCTACACCTTC	CSVLPNRVGYGYTF
TRBV27	.	.	TRBJ2-2	TGTGCCAGCATTGCCCCCACCGGGGAGCTGTTTTTT	CASIAPTGELFF
TRBV30	.	.	TRBJ2-7	TGTGCCCCCGGGCTCCGAGGGCACGAGCAGTACTTC	CAPGLRGHEQYF
TRBV30	.	.	TRBJ1-1	TGTGCCTGGAGTGTACTAGGAGGGGAGACAGCTACCTACACTGAAGCTTTCTTT	CAWSVLGGETATYTEAFF
TRBV6-5	.	.	TRBJ2-3	TGTGCCAGCAGTTACGAGCTATCTGGGACAGATACGCAGTATTTT	CASSYELSGTDTQYF
TRBV29-1	.	TRBD2	TRBJ2-3	TGCAGCGTACTAGCGGGGGTGACAGATACGCAGTATTTT	CSVLAGVTDTQYF
TRBV6-6	few	TRBD1	TRBJ2-3	TGTGCCAGCAGCCCCGGGACAGGGAGCACAGATACGCAGTATTTT	CASSPGTGSTDTQYF
TRBV27	.	TRBD1	TRBJ1-1	TGTGCCAGCAGTTTTCAGGGGGCGAGCACTGAAGCTTTCTTT	CASSFQGASTEAFF
TRBV5-1	few	TRBD2	TRBJ2-3	TGCGCCAGCAGCTTGCGTCTAGCGGGCCCAGATACGCAGTATTTT	CASSLRLAGPDTQYF
TRBV29-1	.	.	TRBJ2-3	TGCAGCGTTGTTGATCACAGGGAAAGCACAGATACGCAGTATTTT	CSVVDHRESTDTQYF
TRBV7-9	.	TRBD1	TRBJ1-2	TGTGCCAGCAGCCCCAGGACAGGGGGCGAGTATGGCTACACCTTC	CASSPRTGGEYGYTF